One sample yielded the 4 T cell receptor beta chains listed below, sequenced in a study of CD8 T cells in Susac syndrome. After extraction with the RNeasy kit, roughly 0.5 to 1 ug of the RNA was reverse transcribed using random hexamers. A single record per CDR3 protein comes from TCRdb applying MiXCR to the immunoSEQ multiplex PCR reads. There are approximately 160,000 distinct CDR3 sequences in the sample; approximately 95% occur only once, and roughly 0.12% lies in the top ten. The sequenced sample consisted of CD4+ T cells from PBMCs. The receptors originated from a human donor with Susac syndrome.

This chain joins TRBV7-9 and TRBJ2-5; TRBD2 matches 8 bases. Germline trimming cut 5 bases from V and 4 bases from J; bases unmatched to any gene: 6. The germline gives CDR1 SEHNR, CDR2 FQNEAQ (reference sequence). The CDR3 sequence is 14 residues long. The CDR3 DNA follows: TGTGCCAGCAGCCCTGCCCTAGCGGGAGAGACCCAGTACTTC. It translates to CASSPALAGETQYF.

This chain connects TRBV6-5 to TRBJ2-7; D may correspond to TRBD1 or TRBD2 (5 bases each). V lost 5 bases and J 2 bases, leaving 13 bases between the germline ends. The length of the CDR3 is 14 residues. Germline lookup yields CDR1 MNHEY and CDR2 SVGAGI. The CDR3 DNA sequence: TGTGCCAGCAGTATCCGGGACGGTGCCTACGAGCAGTACTTC. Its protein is CASSIRDGAYEQYF.

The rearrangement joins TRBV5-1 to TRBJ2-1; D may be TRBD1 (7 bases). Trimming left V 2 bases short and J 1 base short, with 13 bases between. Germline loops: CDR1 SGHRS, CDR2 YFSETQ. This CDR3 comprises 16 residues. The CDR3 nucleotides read TGCGCCAGCAGCTTACGACAGGGAGGTTCCTACAATGAGCAGTTCTTC. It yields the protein CASSLRQGGSYNEQFF.

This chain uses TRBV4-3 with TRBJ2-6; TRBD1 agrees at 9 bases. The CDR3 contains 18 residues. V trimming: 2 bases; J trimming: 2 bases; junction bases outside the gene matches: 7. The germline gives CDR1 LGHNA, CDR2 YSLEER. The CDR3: CASSQIQGAQTGANVLTF. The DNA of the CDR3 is TGCGCCAGCAGCCAAATACAGGGGGCGCAAACTGGGGCCAACGTCCTGACTTTC.